Here is one T cell receptor beta chain with its context. This sample is part of a study of blood T cell repertoires in COVID-19. Overall study: There were acute and convalescent COVID-19 samples, and they came from the United States, Italy and Spain. T cells, B-cell-depleted T cells, or PBMCs supplied cDNA or gDNA.

Source study methods: From reference gene primer amplification, estimates of nucleated cell counts were derived. The protocol was immunoSEQ multiplex PCR, while the TCRdb copy is restricted to in-frame clones and leaves out a portion. V and J calls and clone size are copied from that table; D and trimming were computed from the DNA. The top ten hold roughly 32% of the sample, which has roughly 92,000 clones, 65% to 85% seen once. The CDR3 has 12 residues. V trimming: 6 bases; J trimming: 4 bases; junction bases outside the gene matches: 1. Germline CDR1 and CDR2: MNHEY and SMNVEV (reference sequence).

This chain joins TRBV27 and TRBJ2-7; 9 bases line up with TRBD1. The sequenced sample consisted of peripheral blood. The receptor was isolated from a woman older than 75 with active or convalescent COVID-19. CDR3: CASSDRGYEQYF. CDR3 DNA sequence: TGTGCCAGCAGCGACAGGGGGTACGAGCAGTACTTC.